This TCR beta chain is from a study of T cells after yellow fever vaccination. Overall study context: With SMART-Seq v4 Ultra Low Input, the fractions containing low cell numbers were prepared.

This CDR3 comprises 14 residues. CDR1 and CDR2 (germline): MDHEN, SYDVKM. The germline V and J ends were trimmed by 7 bases and 4 bases, with 13 bases remaining between them. One entry per CDR3 protein results from TCRdb running MiXCR on the 5' RACE reads. The sample holds some 54,000 distinct CDR3 sequences, 5% to 8.5% seen once. This clonotype was counted ten times or more. This specimen was CD8+ T cells not binding an NS4B(214-222) dextramer, sorted from PBMCs, taken approximately 40 days after the first yellow fever vaccination. J is TRBJ2-2 and V is TRBV28; D is uncertain. This sequence originates from a man aged 18 to 30 who received the YFV17D yellow fever vaccine. As DNA, the CDR3 is TGTGCCAGCACCACCATAGACGCCACCGGGGAGCTGTTTTTT. Encoded protein: CASTTIDATGELFF.